The rows below give T cell receptor beta chains drawn from one sample of a study of cytomegalovirus exposure and HLA in healthy donors. The protocol was immunoSEQ multiplex PCR, while the TCRdb copy is restricted to in-frame clones and leaves out a portion. The sample lists some 140,000 clones; under 85% were seen once. What was sequenced was PBMCs. The receptors were sampled from a young man in good health and CMV-seronegative. The CDR3 runs from the conserved cysteine through the conserved F or W.

j_call v_call cdr3_aa
TRBJ1-1 TRBV5-1 CASSSLQGNTEAFF
TRBJ1-5 TRBV7-8 CASSDTTGIDGGNQPQHF
TRBJ1-1 TRBV30 CAWSITGNTEAFF
TRBJ2-3 TRBV4-2 CASSQDPAGSGGAADTQYF
TRBJ1-5 TRBV5-6 CASSLGEEGAGQPQHF
TRBJ2-5 TRBV5-1 CASSLLPQQGGMETQYF
TRBJ1-2 TRBV6-1 CASSDMFPGHGYTF
TRBJ2-4 TRBV4-1 CASSQELAGGAAIAKNIQYF
TRBJ2-2 TRBV7-2 CASRQLRTGYTGELFF
TRBJ1-2 TRBV2 CASSPDRDYGYTF
TRBJ2-5 TRBV4-1 CASSQDGWTGKETQYF
TRBJ2-3 TRBV9 CASSPRLADTQYF
TRBJ1-6 TRBV9 CASSVAGVGNSPLHF
TRBJ2-1 TRBV6-5 CASSHLDYNEQFF
TRBJ2-3 TRBV2 CASESQGVDTQYF
TRBJ2-3 TRBV7-3 CASSRGHTDTQYF
TRBJ2-5 TRBV4-2 CASSQDQVAQYF
TRBJ2-4 TRBV19 CASTGGGRQNIQYF
TRBJ1-2 TRBV5-6 CASSRRGTIYGYTF
TRBJ1-1 TRBV10-3 CAISESTGGTEAFF
TRBJ1-6 TRBV5-6 CASSLDREGWDYNSPLHF
TRBJ2-5 TRBV27 CASSLFGLRGPQETQYF
TRBJ1-2 TRBV6-1 CASSGTEGAWGYTF
TRBJ2-5 TRBV6-6 CASSPFPGQGQETQYF
TRBJ1-2 TRBV5-8 CASSLVSRENYGYTF
TRBJ2-5 TRBV7-9 CASSLLAGTQETQYF
TRBJ1-1 TRBV19 CASSIRTAEAFF
TRBJ1-2 TRBV6-1 CASSILRTVDYGYTF
TRBJ2-1 TRBV9 CASSVLAGGLEGEQFF
TRBJ2-5 TRBV2 CASSKQGGQETQYF